This T cell receptor beta chain was identified in a study of T cells in Graves' hyperthyroidism and ophthalmopathy. Study-level information: Staff took peripheral blood when the initial diagnosis was made, before any treatment began. Study-level results: Ophthalmopathy prediction by the model preceded onset by a median about 6.5 months.

Note on this clonotype: As yet, its antigen is unknown.

At first hyperthyroidism diagnosis, before any ophthalmopathy symptoms, the blood sample was collected. TCR beta CDR3 region amplification was performed from RNA transcripts. HTBI primers were employed in a first-round RT-PCR of the TCR CDR3. TCRdb reprocessed the multiplex PCR reads with MiXCR, giving one entry per CDR3 protein. Here the sample spans 600,000 to 850,000 distinct CDR3 sequences, 18% being singletons. After removal of 6 bases from V and 0 bases from J, the junction contained 7 bases not matched to a gene. Germline V lookup: CDR1 MNHEY, CDR2 SVGEGT. The CDR3 is 17 residues long. This chain uses TRBV6-2 or TRBV6-3 with TRBJ2-1; 11 nucleotides line up with TRBD1. Sequencing was carried out using blood. This receptor was obtained from a woman in her 50s with Graves' hyperthyroidism that later progressed to Graves' ophthalmopathy. The CDR3 is CASRDRGREFSYNEQFF. The CDR3, as DNA: TGTGCCAGCAGGGACAGGGGGCGTGAATTCTCCTACAATGAGCAGTTCTTC.